This TCR beta chain was retrieved from a study of shared clonotypes between healthy human individuals. Profiled with immunoSEQ multiplex PCR; TCRdb holds only in-frame clones, not every one. The sample has about 2.1 million clones, over 85% seen once. Whole-study results and caveats: In the sorted subsets, rarefaction showed sequencing was incomplete despite large depth. The study generally estimated greater richness for naive than memory subsets.

Germline loops: CDR1 SGHNT, CDR2 YYREEE (reference sequence). This CDR3 is 14 amino acids long. V was trimmed by 3 bases and J by 2 bases, leaving 12 bases between them. Remarks on this clone: Its antigen remains unidentified.

Terminally differentiated effector memory CD45RA+ cells were left out of the naive CD8 fraction, which was CD45RO-negative and positively selected for CCR7. The rearrangement joins TRBV5-4 to TRBJ2-7; TRBD1 might be the D (6 bases). The receptor was isolated from a man between 18 and 29 years old in good health. Some clones in this sample may be carry-over from other donors' samples. The specimen was naive CD8+ T cells from PBMCs. The CDR3 sequence: CASSSSTGTYEQYF. The CDR3 DNA sequence: TGTGCCAGCAGCTCGTCGACAGGAACCTACGAGCAGTACTTC.